This passage covers 18 T cell receptor beta chains from one sample sequenced in a study of blood T cell repertoires in COVID-19. Clones were sequenced by immunoSEQ multiplex PCR, and TCRdb holds only the in-frame ones, with some missing. This sample has over 85,000 clones, with approximately 70% found just once. Sequenced input: peripheral blood. The receptors here all came from a woman aged 60-70 years with acute or convalescent COVID-19.

The chain joins TRBV21-1 to TRBJ1-2. TRBV21-1 has pseudogene status. The CDR3 runs 10 residues. The CDR3 DNA sequence: TGTGCCAGCAGCAAACTGAAAAGCCGCTTC. Encoded protein: CASSKLKSRF.

This clone has a handful of counts. The chain uses TRBV6-5 and TRBJ1-1, with D possibly TRBD1 on 6 matching bases. This CDR3 region has 14 residues. V was cut by 1 base and J by 6 bases, with 12 bases left in between. Germline V CDR1 and CDR2: MNHEY, SVGAGI. CDR3 sequence (DNA): TGTGCCAGCAGTTACTTACAGGGTAACGCTGAAGCTTTCTTT. As protein: CASSYLQGNAEAFF.

This clone was seen more than once but under ten times. The genes are TRBV7-2 and TRBJ2-1; D is possibly TRBD1 (6 bases). The germline CDR1 and CDR2 sequences are SGHTA and FQGNSA. V lost 6 bases, J lost 8 bases, and 11 bases lay in between. The CDR3 totals 12 residues. CDR3 protein: CASSLYRDEQFF. The DNA of the CDR3 is TGTGCCAGCAGTCTCTACAGGGATGAGCAGTTCTTC.

This clone was counted between two and nine times. The chain employs TRBV5-6 and TRBJ1-1; D is uncertain. Germline CDR1 is SGHDT and CDR2 is YYEEEE. CDR3 length: 16 residues. Deletions cut 0 bases from V and 2 bases from J, with 14 bases between. CDR3 coding DNA: TGTGCCAGCAGCTTGGCAGGTGTAGGAGGTAACACTGAAGCTTTCTTT. It is translated as CASSLAGVGGNTEAFF.

This chain links TRBV24-1 with TRBJ1-5, with a weak D call TRBD1 (6 bases). V shed 4 bases and J shed 3 bases, with 12 bases lying between them. Germline values: CDR1 KGHDR, CDR2 SFDVKD. The CDR3 is 15 amino acids. The CDR3 here is CATSDGTYHNQPQHF. In nucleotides, the CDR3 is TGTGCCACCAGTGACGGGACATACCACAATCAGCCCCAGCATTTT.

This clone came up a few times. CDR3 sequence reads: CASSGQDNEQFF. The CDR3 nucleotides read TGTGCCAGCAGCGGGCAGGACAATGAGCAGTTCTTC. The chain joins TRBV9 to TRBJ2-1; unclear D gene. CDR3 size: 12 residues. Germline values: CDR1 SGDLS, CDR2 YYNGEE. Trimming removed 3 bases from V and 5 bases from J, with 6 bases in between.

V is TRBV9 and J is TRBJ1-2; 9 bases agree with TRBD1. Per the germline V gene, CDR1 is SGDLS and CDR2 is YYNGEE. The CDR3 has 16 amino acids. Unmatched junction bases numbered 11, after V lost 0 bases and J lost 8 bases. The CDR3 sequence is CASSVVGTGNLDGYTF. The CDR3 DNA reads TGTGCCAGCAGCGTAGTTGGGACAGGGAACTTGGACGGCTACACCTTC.

V usage is TRBV2 and J usage is TRBJ1-2; the match to TRBD1 covers 8 bases. Trimming cost V 7 bases and J 4 bases; bases outside gene matches: 8. The CDR3 sequence is 14 residues long. Germline CDR1 SNHLY, CDR2 FYNNEI. For the CDR3, the DNA is TGTGCCAGCATTCGCCCCGGACAGGGCTATGGCTACACCTTC. Amino acid sequence: CASIRPGQGYGYTF.

CDR3: CASSSGQGTYNSPLHF. The CDR3 region has the DNA TGTGCCAGCAGCTCCGGACAGGGCACTTATAATTCACCCCTCCACTTT. The chain has TRBV7-8 and TRBJ1-6; the match to TRBD1 covers 8 bases. Trimming removed 4 bases from V and 4 bases from J; junction bases left unmatched: 6. CDR3 length equals 16 residues. In germline, CDR1 is SGHVS, CDR2 FQNEAQ. The full variable domain, its missing parts supplied by reference TRBV7-8 and TRBJ1-6, is GAGVSQSPRYKVAKRGQDVALRCDPISGHVSLFWYQQALGQGPEFLTYFQNEAQLDKSGLPSDRFFAERPEGSVSTLKIQRTQQEDSAVYLCASSSGQGTYNSPLHFGNGTRLTVT.

The chain has TRBV7-6 and TRBJ2-5, with 10 bases that match TRBD2. V trimming: 1 base; J trimming: 1 base; junction bases outside the gene matches: 6. Germline V gene lookup returns CDR1 SGHVS and CDR2 FNYEAQ. This CDR3 has 17 residues. CDR3 DNA: TGTGCCAGCAGCTTAGTTTTCCAGCGGGGGGGCCAAGAGACCCAGTACTTC. It translates to CASSLVFQRGGQETQYF.

This clone came up a few times. The rearrangement uses TRBV7-9 and TRBJ2-7; 7 bases align to TRBD1. With 4 bases clipped from V and 0 bases from J, the junction kept 9 bases outside the gene matches. Germline assignment: CDR1 SEHNR and CDR2 FQNEAQ (reference sequence). The CDR3 covers 16 residues. The CDR3 here is CASSSPKGAISYEQYF. DNA for the CDR3: TGTGCCAGCAGCTCCCCGAAGGGGGCAATCTCCTACGAGCAGTACTTC. Drawing the rest from reference TRBV7-9 and TRBJ2-7, the complete variable domain is DTGVSQNPRHKITKRGQNVTFRCDPISEHNRLYWYRQTLGQGPEFLTYFQNEAQLEKSRLLSDRFSAERPKGSFSTLEIQRTEQGDSAMYLCASSSPKGAISYEQYFGPGTRLTVT.

CDR3 loop: CSVYGNLDNTIYF. The CDR3 region has the DNA TGCAGCGTTTACGGGAATCTTGACAACACCATATATTTT. J is TRBJ1-3 and V is TRBV29-1; no clear D gene. CDR1 is SQVTM and CDR2 is ANQGSEA in the germline V gene. V dropped 5 bases and J dropped 7 bases, with 15 bases sitting between them. CDR3 length: 13 residues.

The chain employs TRBV27 and TRBJ2-2; 11 bases are a match to TRBD1. The CDR3 runs to 16 residues. CDR1 MNHEY and CDR2 SMNVEV come from the germline V gene (reference sequence). V was clipped by 2 bases and J by 7 bases; unmatched bases: 6. The CDR3 protein is CASSLTGTGGIGELFF. CDR3 coding DNA: TGTGCCAGCAGTTTAACCGGGACAGGGGGAATCGGGGAGCTGTTTTTT.

The rearrangement uses TRBV20-1 and TRBJ1-1; 8 nucleotides line up with TRBD1. This CDR3 is 16 amino acids long. V lost 3 bases to trimming and J lost 5 bases; unmatched junction nucleotides: 14. The germline V gene has CDR1 DFQATT and CDR2 SNEGSKA (reference sequence). The CDR3 sequence is CSASSGGLIRGTEAFF. CDR3 nucleotides: TGCAGTGCTAGTTCAGGGGGCCTTATTCGAGGGACTGAAGCTTTCTTT.

The CDR3 loop is CASSLEGRAGIEQYF. As DNA, the CDR3 is TGTGCCAGCAGCTTAGAGGGTCGAGCGGGAATAGAGCAGTATTTT. The rearrangement links TRBV7-3 to TRBJ2-3; 7 positions agree with TRBD2. The CDR3 is made up of 15 amino acids. With 2 bases clipped from V and 11 bases from J, the junction kept 13 bases outside the gene matches. Germline V gene lookup returns CDR1 SGHTA and CDR2 FQGTGA.

V gene TRBV6-6 combines with J gene TRBJ2-7, with 10 nucleotides matching TRBD1. V trimming: 6 bases; J trimming: 0 bases; junction bases outside the gene matches: 5. The CDR3 sequence is 15 residues long. Germline V gene lookup returns CDR1 MNHNY and CDR2 SVGAGI (reference sequence). The CDR3 loop reads CASRDGQGGSYEQYF. In DNA form, the CDR3 reads TGTGCCAGCAGAGATGGACAGGGGGGCTCCTACGAGCAGTACTTC.

This chain connects TRBV11-2 to TRBJ2-2; D is possibly TRBD1 (5 bases). The CDR3 is 14 amino acids. Looked up from germline, CDR1 is SGHAT and CDR2 is FQNNGV. V lost 4 bases and J lost 6, with 12 bases in between. CDR3 in amino acids: CASSSDGAAGELFF. In DNA, the CDR3 is TGTGCCAGCAGCTCCGATGGGGCGGCCGGGGAGCTGTTTTTT.

The gene calls are TRBV28 and TRBJ2-2; D might be TRBD2 (5 bases). V lost 5 bases, J lost 5 bases, and 18 bases lay in between. The CDR3 extends over 16 amino acids. Germline CDR1 MDHEN, CDR2 SYDVKM. CDR3 amino acids: CASSSFPGTSTGELFF. The CDR3 DNA is TGTGCCAGCAGTAGTTTTCCGGGAACTTCGACCGGGGAGCTGTTTTTT.